This is a list of T cell receptor beta chains from one sample in a study of beta chain features in type 1 diabetes. Data came from immunoSEQ multiplex PCR; TCRdb stores just in-frame clones and leaves some out. The sample holds fewer than 350,000 clones, 8% seen once. The sample comprised central memory CD4+ T cells from blood. The receptor set was obtained from a woman aged 18-35 years in good health. Both conserved end residues are part of each CDR3. Each record gives: clone size, J gene, V gene, D gene, CDR3 protein, CDR3 DNA. D genes are given only for firm matches. Part of the rows lack a size; the others show once, few, many or a class for expanded clones.

abundance: few; j_gene: TRBJ1-1; v_gene: TRBV10-3; d_gene: NA; CDR3aa: CAISEGVNTEAFF; CDR3nt: TGTGCCATCAGTGAGGGGGTGAACACTGAAGCTTTCTTT
abundance: NA; j_gene: TRBJ1-5; v_gene: TRBV18; d_gene: NA; CDR3aa: CASSPRTGKDGNQPQHF; CDR3nt: TGTGCCAGCTCACCACGAACGGGTAAAGATGGCAATCAGCCCCAGCATTTT
abundance: NA; j_gene: TRBJ1-3; v_gene: TRBV4-1; d_gene: NA; CDR3aa: CASSPNPVSGNTIYF; CDR3nt: TGCGCCAGCAGCCCTAACCCAGTCTCTGGAAACACCATATATTTT
abundance: NA; j_gene: TRBJ2-1; v_gene: TRBV27; d_gene: NA; CDR3aa: CASSLGGVSYNEQFF; CDR3nt: TGTGCCAGCAGTTTAGGAGGGGTCTCCTACAATGAGCAGTTCTTC
abundance: NA; j_gene: TRBJ1-2; v_gene: TRBV30; d_gene: TRBD1; CDR3aa: CAWSTETGVAYGYTF; CDR3nt: TGTGCCTGGAGTACCGAAACAGGGGTGGCCTATGGCTACACCTTC
abundance: few; j_gene: TRBJ1-1; v_gene: TRBV14; d_gene: NA; CDR3aa: CASSHRTGNTEAFF; CDR3nt: TGTGCCAGCAGCCATCGTACAGGGAACACTGAAGCTTTCTTT
abundance: few; j_gene: TRBJ1-4; v_gene: TRBV7-6; d_gene: NA; CDR3aa: CASGPAGQNEKLFF; CDR3nt: TGTGCCAGCGGCCCAGCTGGACAGAATGAAAAACTGTTTTTT
abundance: NA; j_gene: TRBJ1-5; v_gene: TRBV23-1; d_gene: NA; CDR3aa: CASSQSNRVNQPQHF; CDR3nt: TGCGCCAGCAGTCAATCCAACAGGGTAAATCAGCCCCAGCATTTT
abundance: few; j_gene: TRBJ2-3; v_gene: TRBV30; d_gene: TRBD2; CDR3aa: CAWSVLTGGADTQYF; CDR3nt: TGTGCCTGGAGTGTACTTACTGGGGGGGCAGATACGCAGTATTTT
abundance: NA; j_gene: TRBJ2-7; v_gene: TRBV18; d_gene: NA; CDR3aa: CASSQGGDFYEQYF; CDR3nt: TGTGCCAGCTCCCAGGGGGGCGATTTCTACGAGCAGTACTTC
abundance: NA; j_gene: TRBJ2-5; v_gene: TRBV18; d_gene: TRBD2; CDR3aa: CASSPSGDRETQYF; CDR3nt: TGTGCCAGCTCTCCCAGCGGGGACCGGGAGACCCAGTACTTC
abundance: NA; j_gene: TRBJ2-2; v_gene: TRBV4-2; d_gene: TRBD2; CDR3aa: CASSQVGAGEVTGELFF; CDR3nt: TGTGCCAGCAGCCAAGTAGGAGCGGGAGAGGTCACCGGGGAGCTGTTTTTT
abundance: NA; j_gene: TRBJ2-3; v_gene: TRBV29-1; d_gene: NA; CDR3aa: CSVEGGIGSDTQYF; CDR3nt: TGCAGCGTTGAGGGGGGTATAGGGTCGGATACGCAGTATTTT
abundance: NA; j_gene: TRBJ2-3; v_gene: TRBV5-1; d_gene: NA; CDR3aa: CASSLGAVNTDTQYF; CDR3nt: TGCGCCAGCAGCTTGGGAGCAGTAAACACAGATACGCAGTATTTT
abundance: few; j_gene: TRBJ1-4; v_gene: TRBV2; d_gene: NA; CDR3aa: CASRDSGIEKLFF; CDR3nt: TGTGCCAGCAGGGACTCCGGGATTGAAAAACTGTTTTTT
abundance: NA; j_gene: TRBJ2-3; v_gene: TRBV6-1; d_gene: NA; CDR3aa: CASSEDLQVDTQYF; CDR3nt: TGTGCCAGCAGTGAGGACCTTCAGGTAGATACGCAGTATTTT
abundance: NA; j_gene: TRBJ2-1; v_gene: TRBV30; d_gene: TRBD2; CDR3aa: CAWELAGGWNEQFF; CDR3nt: TGTGCCTGGGAACTAGCGGGAGGGTGGAATGAGCAGTTCTTC
abundance: NA; j_gene: TRBJ2-7; v_gene: TRBV11-2; d_gene: NA; CDR3aa: CASSLDIAYEQYF; CDR3nt: TGTGCCAGCAGCTTAGACATAGCCTACGAGCAGTACTTC
abundance: few; j_gene: TRBJ1-1; v_gene: TRBV7-9; d_gene: NA; CDR3aa: CASSLVGPNTEAFF; CDR3nt: TGTGCCAGCAGCTTAGTGGGCCCGAACACTGAAGCTTTCTTT
abundance: few; j_gene: TRBJ1-2; v_gene: TRBV25-1; d_gene: NA; CDR3aa: CASSLGGKGNYGYTF; CDR3nt: TGTGCCAGCAGTCTGGGGGGAAAGGGTAACTATGGCTACACCTTC
abundance: few; j_gene: TRBJ1-3; v_gene: TRBV4-2; d_gene: NA; CDR3aa: CASSQDPGVSGNTIYF; CDR3nt: TGTGCCAGCAGCCAAGATCCGGGGGTGTCTGGAAACACCATATATTTT
abundance: few; j_gene: TRBJ2-1; v_gene: TRBV14; d_gene: TRBD2; CDR3aa: CASSQGLAGGGGQFF; CDR3nt: TGTGCCAGCAGCCAAGGGCTAGCGGGAGGAGGTGGGCAGTTCTTC
abundance: many; j_gene: TRBJ1-2; v_gene: TRBV28; d_gene: TRBD1; CDR3aa: CASRESGTGGSGYTF; CDR3nt: TGTGCCAGCAGAGAGTCCGGGACAGGTGGCAGTGGCTACACCTTC
abundance: few; j_gene: TRBJ2-2; v_gene: TRBV7-3; d_gene: TRBD1; CDR3aa: CASSLKGTGAFLSGTGELFF; CDR3nt: TGTGCCAGCAGCTTAAAGGGGACAGGGGCGTTTCTGAGTGGAACCGGGGAGCTGTTTTTT
abundance: few; j_gene: TRBJ1-1; v_gene: TRBV9; d_gene: TRBD1; CDR3aa: CASSPGTGGPYTEAFF; CDR3nt: TGTGCCAGCAGCCCCGGGACAGGGGGTCCCTACACTGAAGCTTTCTTT
abundance: NA; j_gene: TRBJ2-7; v_gene: TRBV6-5; d_gene: TRBD1; CDR3aa: CASLRGYSYEQYF; CDR3nt: TGTGCCAGTCTCAGGGGGTACTCCTACGAGCAGTACTTC